This TCR beta chain was profiled in a study of Ad26.COV2.S vaccination and SARS-CoV-2 variants. Findings and limits, study-wide: Responses of T cells in total may have been underestimated by the TCR breadth and depth analyses.

Profiled with immunoSEQ multiplex PCR; TCRdb holds only in-frame clones, not every one. The sample lists roughly 500,000 clones; around 88% were seen once. The treatment here: around 19 received Ad26.COV2.S at low or high dose, single or two shots; roughly five received placebo; per-sample allocation not given. Day 63 after the first injection of vaccine or placebo was the sampling time. Ad26 vector vaccine expressed Wuhan-strain SARS-CoV-2 spike. Germline V gene lookup returns CDR1 GTSNPN and CDR2 SVGIG (reference sequence). V was trimmed by 8 bases and J by 4 bases, leaving 10 bases between them. CDR3 length: 11 residues. With respect to this clone: Antigen unknown.

The input for sequencing was peripheral blood, taken in a trial of Ad26.COV2.S vaccine versus placebo. This TCR was recovered from a person between 18 and 59 years old who received the Ad26.COV2.S COVID-19 vaccine or a placebo. This chain uses TRBV30 with TRBJ2-3; D is unresolved. The CDR3 DNA follows: TGTGCCGCAGCGTGGCCAGATACGCAGTATTTT. Translated: CAAAWPDTQYF.